This T cell receptor (beta chain) came from a study of shared T cell receptors in the human thymus. The method was immunoSEQ multiplex PCR; TCRdb's version includes in-frame clones alone and lacks a portion of them. The data contain under 700,000 clones, around three quarters of them seen just once; the ten biggest clones take up more than 0.01%. CDR1 is PRHDT and CDR2 is FYEKMQ in the germline V gene (reference sequence). This CDR3 comprises 16 residues. V trimming: 4 bases; J trimming: 9 bases; junction bases outside the gene matches: 17. These sequences were also reported in another study, on human thymus T cells. That investigation notes: The thymus tissue came from resections taken during corrective heart surgery. Thymic and blood repertoires appeared to display a bias in their usage of V and J genes. Thymic TCR repertoires of unrelated people reportedly overlapped highly.

The TCR originated in a boy younger than two with a congenital heart defect. The sample comprised thymocytes. V and J are TRBV13 and TRBJ2-5; 7 positions match TRBD1. DNA for the CDR3: TGTGCCAGCAGCTCCTATTCCGGACAGGTTGTAGGGGCCCAGTACTTC. Translating it yields CASSSYSGQVVGAQYF.